This T cell receptor (beta chain) came from a study of blood T cell repertoires in COVID-19. The overall study: Sites in the United States, Italy and Spain provided acute and convalescent COVID-19 samples. T cells, B-cell-depleted T cells, or PBMCs provided the cDNA or gDNA that served as material.

Germline-derived CDR1 and CDR2 are LGHNT and FRNRAP. The CDR3 has 14 residues. V dropped 5 bases and J dropped 0; count of bases not matched to a gene: 3. In the original processing: Estimates of nucleated cell counts were drawn from the amplification of reference gene primers. The table came from immunoSEQ multiplex PCR; TCRdb's copy has only in-frame clones and leaves some out. V and J calls and clone size are copied from that table; D and trimming were computed from the DNA. The sample holds more than 200,000 clones, about 87% seen once. The chain employs TRBV12-5 and TRBJ1-2; 7 positions match TRBD1. Input material: peripheral blood. The sequence was obtained from a woman aged 55-75 years with COVID-19, enrolled during active disease. Here the CDR3 reads CASGVGTANYGYTF. The CDR3 bases are TGTGCTAGTGGTGTCGGGACAGCTAACTATGGCTACACCTTC.